The next 15 T cell receptor beta chains were all read from a single sample in a study of blood T cell repertoires in COVID-19. Data came from immunoSEQ multiplex PCR; TCRdb stores just in-frame clones and leaves some out. The sample consists of approximately 130,000 clones, roughly 80% of them appearing once. Sequencing used PBMCs or T cells enriched from blood (not recorded which). Receptors were obtained from a man aged 25 to 40 who had recovered from COVID-19.

The chain couples TRBV2 to TRBJ1-3, with a tentative D call TRBD1 (6 bases). Germline loops: CDR1 SNHLY, CDR2 FYNNEI. V dropped 6 bases and J dropped 0 bases, with 12 bases sitting between them. The length of the CDR3 is 15 residues. The CDR3 reads CASSPMGASGNTIYF. Here the CDR3 DNA reads TGTGCCAGCAGCCCGATGGGGGCCTCTGGAAACACCATATATTTT.

As DNA, the CDR3 is TGTGCCAGTAGACCTCCCGGGACAGGATACACCGGGGAGCTGTTTTTT. It encodes CASRPPGTGYTGELFF. The rearrangement joins TRBV19 to TRBJ2-2; 8 bases map to TRBD1. J gave up 3 bases and V 6 bases, and 9 bases lay outside the gene matches. Per germline, CDR1 LNHDA and CDR2 SQIVND (reference sequence). This CDR3 spans 16 amino acids.

This clone was recorded only once. V and J are TRBV9 and TRBJ1-2; D unresolved. The CDR3 has 15 residues. The germline V gene has CDR1 SGDLS and CDR2 YYNGEE. With 3 bases removed from V and 0 bases from J, the gap between germline ends came to 12 bases. DNA of the CDR3: TGTGCCAGCAGCGCCAGTTTCTCGACTAACTATGGCTACACCTTC. Its translation: CASSASFSTNYGYTF.

The V call is TRBV5-1, the J call TRBJ2-3, with 8 bases lining up with TRBD1. The CDR3 runs to 16 residues. With 0 bases clipped from V and 0 bases from J, the junction kept 3 bases outside the gene matches. Per the germline V gene, CDR1 is SGHRS and CDR2 is YFSETQ. The CDR3 here is CASSLAGTGSTDTQYF. The CDR3 region has the DNA TGCGCCAGCAGCTTGGCCGGGACAGGTAGCACAGATACGCAGTATTTT.

The chain employs TRBV5-4 and TRBJ1-2; a possible D gene is TRBD1 (5 bases). With 4 bases removed from V and 0 bases from J, the gap between germline ends came to 10 bases. The CDR3 is 14 residues long. Germline CDR1 SGHNT, CDR2 YYREEE (reference sequence). CDR3 coding DNA: TGTGCCAGCAGCGGGGGAGGGACTAACTATGGCTACACCTTC. Residues: CASSGGGTNYGYTF. The full variable domain, completed using reference TRBV5-4 and TRBJ1-2, is ETGVTQSPTHLIKTRGQQVTLRCSSQSGHNTVSWYQQALGQGPQFIFQYYREEENGRGNFPPRFSGLQFPNYSSELNVNALELDDSALYLCASSGGGTNYGYTFGSGTRLTVV.

This rearrangement joins TRBV5-4 to TRBJ2-7, with 8 bases fitting TRBD1. V shed 3 bases, J shed 6 bases, and the junction held 8 bases outside the gene matches. The CDR3 covers 14 residues. Germline V gives CDR1 SGHNT, CDR2 YYREEE (reference sequence). The CDR3 protein is CASSSAQGAGEQYF. The CDR3 nucleotides are TGTGCCAGCAGCTCAGCTCAGGGGGCCGGCGAGCAGTACTTC.

CDR3 protein: CASSLGPSVYNEQFF. For the CDR3, the DNA is TGTGCCAGCAGTCTAGGGCCTAGCGTTTACAATGAGCAGTTCTTC. The chain employs TRBV9 and TRBJ2-1; D may be TRBD2 (6 bases). The CDR3 runs 15 residues. Between the trimmed V and J ends, which lost 5 bases and 4 bases, there was a span of 16 bases. In germline, CDR1 is SGDLS, CDR2 YYNGEE.

The chain links TRBV9 to TRBJ1-1, with TRBD1 matching over 9 bases. CDR1 SGDLS and CDR2 YYNGEE come from the germline V gene. This CDR3 contains 15 residues. The V gene end was trimmed by 3 bases and the J gene end by 8 bases; junction bases not matched to a gene: 11. CDR3 nucleotides: TGTGCCAGCAGCGATCCCCCGGGACAGGGCGGGGAAGCTTTCTTT. Encoded protein: CASSDPPGQGGEAFF.

The chain employs TRBV5-1 and TRBJ2-7, with TRBD1 identical over 7 bases. Germline V lookup: CDR1 SGHRS, CDR2 YFSETQ. The CDR3 covers 14 residues. The trim removed 4 bases at V and 0 bases at J, leaving 4 bases unmatched. The CDR3 here is CASSERDSSYEQYF. For the CDR3, the DNA is TGCGCCAGCAGCGAGAGGGACAGCTCCTACGAGCAGTACTTC. The full variable domain, its missing parts supplied by reference TRBV5-1 and TRBJ2-7, is KAGVTQTPRYLIKTRGQQVTLSCSPISGHRSVSWYQQTPGQGLQFLFEYFSETQRNKGNFPGRFSGRQFSNSRSEMNVSTLELGDSALYLCASSERDSSYEQYFGPGTRLTVT.

V and J are TRBV4-2 and TRBJ2-7, with 11 bases identical to TRBD2. J was trimmed by 2 bases and V by 1 base; bases with no gene match: 4. Germline CDR1 is LGHNA and CDR2 is YNFKEQ. The CDR3 consists of 16 residues. CDR3 coding DNA: TGTGCCAGCAGCCAAGGAGGACTAGCGGGCCCCTACGAGCAGTACTTC. Translating gives CASSQGGLAGPYEQYF.

V usage is TRBV5-4 and J usage is TRBJ1-6, with 12 bases that match TRBD1. The trim removed 3 bases at V and 6 bases at J, leaving 7 bases unmatched. CDR1 is SGHNT, CDR2 YYREEE, per germline (reference sequence). This CDR3 is built from 17 residues. The CDR3 nucleotides read TGTGCCAGCAGCTCCATGGGGACAGGGGGCATTAATTCACCCCTCCACTTT. Its translation is CASSSMGTGGINSPLHF.

This clone was found many times. The V and J genes are TRBV5-1 and TRBJ1-3; D may be TRBD1 (6 bases). CDR3 length: 15 residues. Germline V CDR1 and CDR2: SGHRS, YFSETQ. V gave up 4 bases and J gave up 0 bases, with 11 bases separating them. The CDR3 DNA follows: TGCGCCAGCAGCCCGCTGACAGGCTCTGGAAACACCATATATTTT. Translation gives CASSPLTGSGNTIYF.

The chain links TRBV4-1 to TRBJ1-2; the D gene is possibly TRBD1 (6 bases). Trimming removed 1 base at V and 8 bases at J, with 14 bases between. CDR1 MGHRA and CDR2 YSYEKL come from the germline V gene. CDR3 size: 14 residues. DNA for the CDR3: TGCGCCAGCAGCCAAGCTCTCGGACAGTCGGGCTACACCTTC. This sequence encodes CASSQALGQSGYTF.

V and J are TRBV11-2 and TRBJ2-5, with 8 bases that match TRBD1. CDR3 length equals 15 residues. Trimming took 4 bases from V and 1 from J; bases not matched to a gene: 5. Per germline, CDR1 SGHAT and CDR2 FQNNGV. The chain's CDR3 is CASSSRQGIQETQYF. CDR3 sequence (DNA): TGTGCCAGCAGCTCACGACAGGGGATCCAAGAGACCCAGTACTTC.

The rearrangement uses TRBV24-1 and TRBJ2-3, with 7 bases lining up with TRBD1. The germline gives CDR1 KGHDR, CDR2 SFDVKD. V was pared by 4 bases and J by 0 bases, with 6 bases of the junction left unmatched. The CDR3 has 16 residues. The CDR3: CATSESTGFSTDTQYF. CDR3 in DNA: TGTGCCACCAGTGAATCGACAGGGTTTAGCACAGATACGCAGTATTTT.